The subject of this entry is one TCR beta chain. Its cognate antigen is unknown. The record originates from a study of blood T cells in healthy people across ages. Whole-study results and caveats: Naive T cell percentage showed a strong correlation with TCR beta diversity.

A second PCR, run for roughly 7 to 11 cycles, used a sample-barcoded 5' primer plus a J-beta primer mix. TCRdb redid the calling of the 5' RACE reads with MiXCR, one entry per CDR3 protein. This table holds approximately 800,000 distinct CDR3 sequences, 58% found once. The CDR3 consists of 17 residues. Germline-derived CDR1 and CDR2 are SGHTA and FQGNSA. The chain is built from TRBV7-2 and TRBJ2-1; D may be TRBD2 (7 bases). The DNA end lines up better with TRBJ2-7; the J call may be wrong. This TCR was sampled from a man aged 25 to 40 in good health. The sample was blood. This chain's CDR3 is CASSLGIGGASYNEQYF. The CDR3 DNA reads TGTGCCAGCAGCTTAGGGATAGGGGGGGCCTCCTACAATGAGCAGTACTTC.